These 18 T cell receptor beta chains originate from one sample sequenced in a study of blood T cell repertoires in COVID-19. Sequenced by immunoSEQ multiplex PCR; TCRdb stores in-frame clones only, minus some. Here the sample spans some 230,000 clones, roughly four fifths being singletons. Sequenced: peripheral blood. The origin of the receptors is a woman aged 55-69 years with acute or convalescent COVID-19.

This clone has only a few counts. The rearrangement links TRBV9 to TRBJ1-2; D possibly corresponds to TRBD1 (6 bases). The length of the CDR3 is 17 residues. The V end lost 4 bases, the J end lost 0 bases, and 19 bases lay between the germline ends. The germline gives CDR1 SGDLS, CDR2 YYNGEE. CDR3 nucleotides: TGTGCCAGCAGCCTAAATCAAGACAGGTTTGCTAACTATGGCTACACCTTC. It codes for CASSLNQDRFANYGYTF.

This rearrangement joins TRBV3-1 (or the pseudogene TRBV3-2) to TRBJ1-1; D perhaps matches TRBD1 (5 bases). CDR1 is LGHDT, CDR2 YNNKEL, per germline (reference sequence). V was pared by 4 bases and J by 1 base, with 10 bases between. CDR3 size: 14 residues. The CDR3 region is CASSLGQSNTEAFF. The DNA for the CDR3 is TGTGCCAGCAGCCTAGGACAATCGAACACTGAAGCTTTCTTT.

The chain recombines TRBV11-2 with TRBJ2-3; possibly TRBD1 for D (5 bases). This CDR3 has 11 residues. The ends were cut back, 11 bases at V and 9 bases at J, with 15 bases in the middle. CDR1 and CDR2 (germline): SGHAT, FQNNGV. The CDR3 reads CAEYRSKTQYF. The CDR3 bases are TGTGCCGAGTACAGGTCAAAAACGCAGTATTTT.

The chain carries TRBV9 and TRBJ1-3; tentatively, D is TRBD1 (6 bases). The CDR3 has 15 amino acids. Germline lookup yields CDR1 SGDLS and CDR2 YYNGEE. Trimming removed 4 bases from V and 3 bases from J, with 14 bases in between. The DNA of the CDR3 is TGTGCCAGCAGCCCCACACCAGGGGTTGGAAACACCATATATTTT. It translates to CASSPTPGVGNTIYF.

The CDR3 spells CASSYGTGEDTGELFF. In DNA form, the CDR3 reads TGTGCCAGCAGTTATGGGACAGGGGAGGACACCGGGGAGCTGTTTTTT. This sequence joins TRBV6-6 and TRBJ2-2; 10 nucleotides match TRBD1. The J segment lost 3 bases and the V segment lost 3 bases, leaving 4 bases of the junction unmatched. Germline CDR1 MNHNY, CDR2 SVGAGI (reference sequence). This CDR3 has 16 amino acids.

This clone was found once. The genes are TRBV6-1 and TRBJ1-2, with D perhaps matching TRBD1 (5 bases). V shed 2 bases and J shed 8 bases, with 9 bases lying between them. The CDR3 length is 12 residues. CDR1 is MNHNS, CDR2 SASEGT, per germline. The CDR3 DNA follows: TGTGCCAGCAGTGAACAGGGTCGCGGCTACACCTTC. It codes for CASSEQGRGYTF.

The CDR3 reads CASSQVDSFGELFF. In DNA form, the CDR3 reads TGTGCCAGCAGCCAGGTGGACAGCTTCGGGGAGCTGTTTTTT. The gene calls are TRBV3-1 (or the pseudogene TRBV3-2) and TRBJ2-2; the D gene is possibly TRBD1 (6 bases). Trimming cost V 3 bases and J 7 bases, with 12 bases left between them. Germline V gives CDR1 LGHDT, CDR2 YNNKEL (reference sequence). The CDR3 spans 14 residues.

The chain carries TRBV2 and TRBJ2-7; D remains unclear. CDR1 is SNHLY, CDR2 FYNNEI, per germline. The length of the CDR3 is 13 residues. V was cut by 7 bases and J by 1 base, with 11 bases left in between. In DNA, the CDR3 is TGTGCCAGCAAGAGAGACGGGTCCTACGAGCAGTACTTC. Its protein is CASKRDGSYEQYF.

V usage is TRBV5-4 and J usage is TRBJ1-2; 7 bases fit TRBD1. Trimming removed 4 bases from V and 1 base from J; junction bases left unmatched: 7. The CDR3 is made up of 15 amino acids. Germline V gene data show CDR1 as SGHNT and CDR2 as YYREEE (reference sequence). CDR3 in DNA: TGTGCCAGCAGCCCCGGGGACAGCTTTAACTATGGCTACACCTTC. Amino acid sequence: CASSPGDSFNYGYTF.

The rearrangement links TRBV29-1 to TRBJ1-2, with D hard to call. The CDR3 has 11 amino acids. Trimming removed 5 bases at V and 6 bases at J, with 10 bases between. From germline, CDR1 is SQVTM and CDR2 ANQGSEA. The CDR3 nucleotides read TGCAGCGTTCAGAGGCGCGATGGCTACACCTTC. Translated, it gives CSVQRRDGYTF.

V is TRBV5-8 and J is TRBJ1-1, with D perhaps TRBD1 (5 bases). CDR1 and CDR2 (germline): SGHTS, YDEGEE. Trimming took off 1 base at V and 1 base at J, with 11 bases between the two ends. The length of the CDR3 is 15 residues. This CDR3 reads CASSLFAGKNTEAFF. CDR3 sequence (DNA): TGTGCCAGCAGCTTGTTTGCAGGGAAGAACACTGAAGCTTTCTTT. Complete variable domain (other parts from reference TRBV5-8 and TRBJ1-1): EAGVTQSPTHLIKTRGQQATLRCSPISGHTSVYWYQQALGLGLQFLLWYDEGEERNRGNFPPRFSGRQFPNYSSELNVNALELEDSALYLCASSLFAGKNTEAFFGQGTRLTVV.

V and J are TRBV6-1 and TRBJ2-5, with unresolved D. CDR3 length equals 15 residues. V was trimmed by 1 base and J by 2 bases, leaving 11 bases between them. Germline V gene sequence: CDR1 MNHNS, CDR2 SASEGT. The chain's CDR3 is CASSEGLTSQETQYF. CDR3 nucleotides: TGTGCCAGCAGTGAAGGTTTGACATCGCAAGAGACCCAGTACTTC.

Here the CDR3 reads CSAAGGGEQYF. CDR3 coding DNA: TGCAGCGCAGCGGGGGGCGGGGAGCAGTACTTC. The chain recombines TRBV29-1 with TRBJ2-7; 9 bases fit TRBD2. Germline-derived CDR1 and CDR2 are SQVTM and ANQGSEA. The ends lost 7 bases at V and 7 bases at J; junction bases unmatched: 5. The CDR3 extends over 11 amino acids.

The rearrangement uses TRBV9 and TRBJ1-2; D might be TRBD1 (5 bases). The germline V gene encodes CDR1 SGDLS and CDR2 YYNGEE. V dropped 3 bases and J dropped 3 bases, with 18 bases sitting between them. CDR3 length: 16 amino acids. CDR3 sequence (DNA): TGTGCCAGCAGCGCGAAGCAGGGAGGGCTCCACTATGGCTACACCTTC. Protein: CASSAKQGGLHYGYTF.

The sample holds one count of this clone. The chain is built from TRBV5-8 and TRBJ2-3; 11 bases map to TRBD2. V was pared by 5 bases and J by 4 bases, with 0 bases of the junction left unmatched. Germline V gene data show CDR1 as SGHTS and CDR2 as YDEGEE. The CDR3 spans 13 residues. In nucleotides, the CDR3 is TGTGCCAGCAGGACTAGCGGGGCAGATACGCAGTATTTT. Its translation is CASRTSGADTQYF.

The chain couples TRBV3-1 (or the pseudogene TRBV3-2) to TRBJ1-3; D is possibly TRBD1 (6 bases). Germline-derived CDR1 and CDR2 are LGHDT and YNNKEL (reference sequence). The CDR3 extends over 17 amino acids. Deletions cut 4 bases from V and 3 bases from J, with 19 bases between. The CDR3 reads CASSRKSTGPVGNTIYF. Here the CDR3 DNA reads TGTGCCAGCAGCCGAAAATCGACAGGCCCGGTTGGAAACACCATATATTTT.

This clone was observed a handful of times. The genes are TRBV7-9 and TRBJ2-1; D not resolved. The CDR3 runs 14 residues. Per the germline V gene, CDR1 is SEHNR and CDR2 is FQNEAQ (reference sequence). The V gene lost 5 bases and the J gene lost 6 bases, with 14 bases spanning the gap. The DNA for the CDR3 is TGTGCCAGCAGCCCGCCACAGCAATCCAATGAGCAGTTCTTC. It specifies CASSPPQQSNEQFF.

This clone was recorded once. The chain joins TRBV28 to TRBJ1-2; TRBD1 matches 7 bases. The length of the CDR3 is 15 residues. V was pared by 10 bases and J by 1 base, with 12 bases of the junction left unmatched. Germline assignment: CDR1 MDHEN and CDR2 SYDVKM. The CDR3 sequence: CATTRGQAINYGYTF. CDR3 nucleotides: TGTGCCACCACCCGAGGACAGGCAATTAACTATGGCTACACCTTC.